The 21 T cell receptor beta chains in this list originate from one sample, sequenced in a study of T cell responses to AZD1222 COVID-19 vaccine. Only in-frame clones appear in the TCRdb table, and some are missing; sequencing was by immunoSEQ multiplex PCR. The sample lists 110,000 or so clones, roughly nine tenths occurring once. Sequencing was performed on peripheral blood, taken on day 0 of AZD1222 vaccination. The origin of the receptors is an adult in good health.

The gene calls are TRBV7-2 and TRBJ1-5; 8 nucleotides match TRBD1. CDR1 SGHTA and CDR2 FQGNSA come from the germline V gene. V trimming: 3 bases; J trimming: 3 bases; junction bases outside the gene matches: 4. CDR3 size: 15 residues. CDR3 loop: CASSFAQGANQPQHF. In DNA form, the CDR3 reads TGTGCCAGCAGCTTCGCGCAGGGGGCCAATCAGCCCCAGCATTTT. The full variable domain, in which reference TRBV7-2 and TRBJ1-5 provide the parts outside the CDR3, is GAGVSQSPSNKVTEKGKDVELRCDPISGHTALYWYRQSLGQGLEFLIYFQGNSAPDKSGLPSDRFSAERTGGSVSTLTIQRTQQEDSAVYLCASSFAQGANQPQHFGDGTRLSIL.

This clone was seen only once. V is TRBV28 and J is TRBJ1-2; D possibly corresponds to TRBD1 (6 bases). The V gene's germline CDR1 is MDHEN and CDR2 SYDVKM. Deletions cut 5 bases from V and 8 bases from J, with 18 bases between. The CDR3 is made up of 14 amino acids. The CDR3, as DNA: TGTGCCAGCAGTACACCAACAGGGCATCGCGGCTACACCTTC. Its translation is CASSTPTGHRGYTF.

This clone was counted once. The chain has TRBV10-2 and TRBJ2-7; 7 bases line up with TRBD2. Trimming at V came to 5 bases and at J to 3 bases, leaving 4 bases not matched to a gene. Germline CDR1 is WSHSY and CDR2 is SAAADI. The CDR3 loop spans 13 amino acids. DNA for the CDR3: TGCGCCAGCAGTTGGGGGGGGAACTACGAGCAGTACTTC. This sequence encodes CASSWGGNYEQYF.

The chain links TRBV3-1 (or the pseudogene TRBV3-2) to TRBJ1-4; D remains unclear. CDR1 is LGHDT, CDR2 YNNKEL, per germline (reference sequence). V gave up 0 bases and J gave up 0 bases, with 11 bases separating them. The CDR3 extends over 17 amino acids. The CDR3 loop is CASSQDTFGTTNEKLFF. In nucleotides, the CDR3 is TGTGCCAGCAGCCAAGATACATTCGGCACAACTAATGAAAAACTGTTTTTT.

This clone turned up a few times. The CDR3 nucleotides are TGTGCCAGCAGCTCACAGGGAAACACCATATATTTT. Translating gives CASSSQGNTIYF. The chain employs TRBV7-3 and TRBJ1-3, with D unresolved. The V end lost 4 bases, the J end lost 4 bases, and 5 bases lay between the germline ends. The CDR3 has 12 amino acids. The germline V gene has CDR1 SGHTA and CDR2 FQGTGA.

J is TRBJ1-1 and V is TRBV11-3; the D is unclear. The length of the CDR3 is 12 residues. The V end lost 5 bases, the J end lost 7 bases, and 11 bases lay between the germline ends. The V gene's germline CDR1 is SGHNT and CDR2 YENEEA. The CDR3: CASSTAYGEAFF. CDR3 DNA sequence: TGTGCCAGCAGCACCGCTTACGGTGAAGCTTTCTTT. Full variable domain (missing parts from reference TRBV11-3 and TRBJ1-1): EAGVVQSPRYKIIEKKQPVAFWCNPISGHNTLYWYLQNLGQGPELLIRYENEEAVDDSQLPKDRFSAERLKGVDSTLKIQPAELGDSAVYLCASSTAYGEAFFGQGTRLTVV.

The chain carries TRBV2 and TRBJ2-7; unclear D gene. Looked up from germline, CDR1 is SNHLY and CDR2 is FYNNEI. The CDR3 runs 12 residues. Trimming removed 5 bases from V and 2 bases from J, with 7 bases in between. The CDR3 loop reads CASSRATYEQYF. CDR3 bases: TGTGCCAGCAGTCGCGCAACCTACGAGCAGTACTTC.

V is TRBV6-5 and J is TRBJ1-1; 11 bases are shared with TRBD1. This CDR3 is 15 amino acids long. V lost 4 bases, J lost 3 bases, and 4 bases stayed unmatched. Per germline, CDR1 MNHEY and CDR2 SVGAGI. CDR3 sequence: CASSSRTGGYTEAFF. CDR3 bases: TGTGCCAGCAGTTCCCGGACAGGGGGCTACACTGAAGCTTTCTTT.

The V and J genes are TRBV7-3 and TRBJ1-2; D possibly corresponds to TRBD1 (6 bases). Germline assignment: CDR1 SGHTA and CDR2 FQGTGA. The CDR3 spans 16 residues. V lost 6 bases and J lost 0, with 17 bases in between. In DNA, the CDR3 is TGTGCCAGCAGACAGGCTGCCGGGACAACTAACTATGGCTACACCTTC. It yields the protein CASRQAAGTTNYGYTF.

This chain links TRBV5-1 with TRBJ2-2; 14 bases line up with TRBD2. V dropped 3 bases and J dropped 1; count of bases not matched to a gene: 5. The CDR3 covers 18 residues. Germline V gives CDR1 SGHRS, CDR2 YFSETQ. CDR3 loop: CASSSPGLAGVNTGELFF. In nucleotides, the CDR3 is TGCGCCAGCAGCTCTCCGGGACTAGCGGGGGTGAACACCGGGGAGCTGTTTTTT.

This chain uses TRBV7-8 with TRBJ1-2; unclear D gene. V gave up 5 bases and J gave up 7 bases, with 11 bases separating them. Per the germline V gene, CDR1 is SGHVS and CDR2 is FQNEAQ. The CDR3 sequence is 12 residues long. CDR3 DNA sequence: TGTGCCAGCAGCACCCACTTAGCTGGCTACACCTTC. This codes for CASSTHLAGYTF.

The chain employs TRBV5-1 and TRBJ1-4; D might be TRBD1 (5 bases). Germline V gene lookup returns CDR1 SGHRS and CDR2 YFSETQ. The CDR3 runs 14 residues. Trimming removed 0 bases from V and 4 bases from J, with 7 bases in between. The DNA of the CDR3 is TGCGCCAGCAGCTTGGAGGGGTTTAATGAAAAACTGTTTTTT. It encodes CASSLEGFNEKLFF.

The rearrangement links TRBV14 to TRBJ1-6; 8 bases are shared with TRBD1. Germline V gene lookup returns CDR1 SGHDN and CDR2 FVKESK. The CDR3 consists of 14 residues. J was trimmed by 6 bases and V by 5 bases; bases with no gene match: 3. The CDR3 sequence is CASSDRGSNSPLHF. CDR3 DNA: TGTGCCAGCAGCGACAGGGGTTCTAATTCACCCCTCCACTTT.

V is TRBV6-1 and J is TRBJ2-5; 13 bases line up with TRBD2. The V gene's germline CDR1 is MNHNS and CDR2 SASEGT. This CDR3 has 16 amino acids. V was pared by 2 bases and J by 5 bases, with 5 bases of the junction left unmatched. This chain's CDR3 is CASSERLAGGRETQYF. The CDR3 DNA reads as TGTGCCAGCAGTGAAAGACTAGCGGGGGGACGGGAGACCCAGTACTTC.

The chain recombines TRBV2 with TRBJ2-1; 10 nucleotides line up with TRBD2. Germline lookup yields CDR1 SNHLY and CDR2 FYNNEI. After removal of 3 bases from V and 3 bases from J, the junction contained 5 bases not matched to a gene. This CDR3 is 16 amino acids long. CDR3: CASSERLAGGYNEQFF. The CDR3 region has the DNA TGTGCCAGCAGTGAGAGGTTAGCGGGGGGCTACAATGAGCAGTTCTTC.

This chain uses TRBV6-5 with TRBJ2-7; D is perhaps TRBD1 or TRBD2 (5 bases each). This CDR3 has 14 residues. V was clipped by 4 bases and J by 2 bases, with 12 bases between them. Germline CDR1 is MNHEY and CDR2 is SVGAGI. CDR3 sequence: CASSLRDATYEQYF. The CDR3, as DNA: TGTGCCAGCAGTTTAAGGGACGCCACCTACGAGCAGTACTTC.

The chain employs TRBV27 and TRBJ2-1; 10 nucleotides align to TRBD2. The CDR3 runs to 16 residues. The V segment lost 6 bases and the J segment 6 bases; nucleotides outside the gene matches: 11. CDR1 is MNHEY and CDR2 is SMNVEV in the germline V gene (reference sequence). This CDR3 is CASSPTGTSAFNEQFF. For the CDR3, the DNA is TGTGCCAGCAGCCCGACCGGGACTAGCGCATTCAATGAGCAGTTCTTC.

The chain carries TRBV18 and TRBJ2-1; possible D gene TRBD1, 5 bases. Deletions cut 1 base from V and 0 bases from J, with 13 bases between. Germline V gene data show CDR1 as KGHSH and CDR2 as LQKENI. The CDR3 extends over 17 amino acids. CDR3 amino acids: CASSPQMGQSSYNEQFF. The CDR3 coding sequence is TGTGCCAGCTCACCACAGATGGGGCAAAGCTCCTACAATGAGCAGTTCTTC.

The chain is built from TRBV13 and TRBJ2-1; 15 positions agree with TRBD2. Germline CDR1 PRHDT, CDR2 FYEKMQ (reference sequence). J gave up 4 bases and V 3 bases, and 4 bases lay outside the gene matches. The CDR3 is 17 residues long. The CDR3 DNA reads as TGTGCCAGCAGCTTCGGACTAGCGGGGGGGCATTACAATGAGCAGTTCTTC. The encoded protein is CASSFGLAGGHYNEQFF.

The V call is TRBV5-5, the J call TRBJ2-1; D gene uncertain. The CDR3 is 15 amino acids. V was pared by 5 bases and J by 0 bases, with 12 bases between. Germline V gene lookup returns CDR1 SGHKS and CDR2 YYEKEE (reference sequence). In DNA, the CDR3 is TGTGCCAGCAGTTCGGGCCCCAGCTCCTACAATGAGCAGTTCTTC. It yields the protein CASSSGPSSYNEQFF.

J is TRBJ1-2 and V is TRBV15; 7 bases are a match to TRBD1. This CDR3 is 12 amino acids long. V lost 7 bases and J lost 8; bases outside the gene matches: 7. Germline assignment: CDR1 LNHNV and CDR2 YYDKDF (reference sequence). In DNA, the CDR3 is TGTGCCACCACCGGGACAGCCAGGGGCTACACCTTC. It yields the protein CATTGTARGYTF. The whole variable domain, filled in from reference TRBV15 and TRBJ1-2, reads DAMVIQNPRYQVTQFGKPVTLSCSQTLNHNVMYWYQQKSSQAPKLLFHYYDKDFNNEADTPDNFQSRRPNTSFCFLDIRSPGLGDTAMYLCATTGTARGYTFGSGTRLTVV.